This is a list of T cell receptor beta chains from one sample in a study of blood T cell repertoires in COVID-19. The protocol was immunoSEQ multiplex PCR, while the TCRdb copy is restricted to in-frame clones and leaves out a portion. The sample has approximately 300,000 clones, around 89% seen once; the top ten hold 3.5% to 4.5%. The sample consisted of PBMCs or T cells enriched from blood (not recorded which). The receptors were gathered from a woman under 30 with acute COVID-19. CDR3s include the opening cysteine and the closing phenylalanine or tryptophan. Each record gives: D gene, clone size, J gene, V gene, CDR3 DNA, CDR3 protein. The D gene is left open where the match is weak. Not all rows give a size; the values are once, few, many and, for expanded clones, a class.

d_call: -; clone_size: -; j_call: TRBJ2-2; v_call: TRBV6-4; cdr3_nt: TGTGCCAGCAGCTCGGGAGTGTCGAACACCGGGGAGCTGTTTTTT; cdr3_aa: CASSSGVSNTGELFF
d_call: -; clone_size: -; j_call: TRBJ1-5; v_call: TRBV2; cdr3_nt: TGTGCCAGCAGGACGCATGAAGGCGGTTATCAGCCCCAGCATTTT; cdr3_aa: CASRTHEGGYQPQHF
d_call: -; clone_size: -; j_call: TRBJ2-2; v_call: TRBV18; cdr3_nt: TGTGCCAGCTCACCGACAGCGAACACCGGGGAGCTGTTTTTT; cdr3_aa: CASSPTANTGELFF
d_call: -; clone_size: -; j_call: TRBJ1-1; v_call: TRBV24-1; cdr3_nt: TGTGCCACCAGTGAGGCGGGGGATATGAACACTGAAGCTTTCTTT; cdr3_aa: CATSEAGDMNTEAFF
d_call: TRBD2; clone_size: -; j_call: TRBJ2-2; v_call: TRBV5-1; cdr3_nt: TGCGCCAGCAGCTTGGTTGAGACTAGCAAGAACACCGGGGAGCTGTTTTTT; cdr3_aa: CASSLVETSKNTGELFF
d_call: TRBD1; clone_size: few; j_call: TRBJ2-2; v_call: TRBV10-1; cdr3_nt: TGCGCCAGCAGCCCCGGGACAGGGAAAACCGGGGAGCTGTTTTTT; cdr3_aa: CASSPGTGKTGELFF
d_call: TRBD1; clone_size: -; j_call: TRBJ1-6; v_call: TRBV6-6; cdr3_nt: TGTGCCAGCAGTCCGGGACAGGGGAGGGGCTCCTATAATTCACCCCTCCACTTT; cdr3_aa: CASSPGQGRGSYNSPLHF
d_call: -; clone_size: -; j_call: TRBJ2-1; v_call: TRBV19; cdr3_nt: TGTGCCAGTAGAGAACTAGGGATCCATGAGCAGTTCTTC; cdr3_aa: CASRELGIHEQFF
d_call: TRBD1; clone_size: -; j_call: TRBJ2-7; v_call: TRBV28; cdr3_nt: TGTGCCAGCACTGACTGGGGGACAGGGGGCGGAGAGCAGTACTTC; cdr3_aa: CASTDWGTGGGEQYF
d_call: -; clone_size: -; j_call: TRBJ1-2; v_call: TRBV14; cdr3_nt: TGTGCCAGCAGTTTCGACAGGAACTATGGCTACACCTTC; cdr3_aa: CASSFDRNYGYTF
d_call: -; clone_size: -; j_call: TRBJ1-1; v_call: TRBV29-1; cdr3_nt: TGCAGCGTGGTAGGACAGTTCGAAGCTTTCTTT; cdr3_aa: CSVVGQFEAFF
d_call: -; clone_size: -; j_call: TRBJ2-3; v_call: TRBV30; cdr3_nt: TGTGCCTGGAGAGCCGCCCGGGGTACGGGGACAGATACGCAGTATTTT; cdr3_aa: CAWRAARGTGTDTQYF
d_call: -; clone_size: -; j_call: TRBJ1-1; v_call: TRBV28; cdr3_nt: TGTGCCAGCAAACCTCGGGGATACACTGAAGCTTTCTTT; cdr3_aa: CASKPRGYTEAFF
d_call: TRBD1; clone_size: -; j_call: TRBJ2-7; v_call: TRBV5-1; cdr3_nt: TGCGCCAGCAGGAAGGGGACAGCATCCTACGAGCAGTACTTC; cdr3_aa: CASRKGTASYEQYF
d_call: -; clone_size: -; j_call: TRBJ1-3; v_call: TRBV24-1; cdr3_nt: TGTGCCACCAGTGGTATCAGGTTCCTTGGAAACACCATATATTTT; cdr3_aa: CATSGIRFLGNTIYF
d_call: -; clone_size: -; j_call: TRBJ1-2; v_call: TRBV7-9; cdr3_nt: TGTGCCAGCAGCTGGCGGACGGGGAGGTATGGCTACACCTTC; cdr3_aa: CASSWRTGRYGYTF
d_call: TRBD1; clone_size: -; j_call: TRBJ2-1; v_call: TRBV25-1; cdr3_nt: TGTGCCAGCAGTGAACCACAGGGGGCTAAGAACAATGAGCAGTTCTTC; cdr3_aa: CASSEPQGAKNNEQFF
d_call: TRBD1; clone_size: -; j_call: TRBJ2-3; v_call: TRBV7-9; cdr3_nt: TGTGCCAGCAGCTTCGGGACAGCTAGCACAGATACGCAGTATTTT; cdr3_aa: CASSFGTASTDTQYF
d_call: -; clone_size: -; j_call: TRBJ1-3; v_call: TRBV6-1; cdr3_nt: TGTGCCAGCAGTGAAGACACCAGCTCTGGAAACACCATATATTTT; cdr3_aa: CASSEDTSSGNTIYF
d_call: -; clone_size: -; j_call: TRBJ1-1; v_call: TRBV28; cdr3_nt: TGTGCCAGCAGTTTCCCCAGCGGGGGGGCGCGGACTGAAGCTTTCTTT; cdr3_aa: CASSFPSGGARTEAFF
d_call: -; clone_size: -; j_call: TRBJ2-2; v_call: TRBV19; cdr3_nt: TGTGCCGGAGAGACGCCCGGATTGTCCGGGGAGCTGTTTTTT; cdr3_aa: CAGETPGLSGELFF
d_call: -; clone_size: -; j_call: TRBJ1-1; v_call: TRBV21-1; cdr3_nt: TGTGCCAGCAGTCTCGCTACTGTGAACACTGAAGCTTTCTTT; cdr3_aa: CASSLATVNTEAFF
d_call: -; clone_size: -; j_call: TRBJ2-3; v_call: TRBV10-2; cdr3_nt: TGCGCCACCTCGAGCGCGGATATAAGGACAGATACGCAGTATTTT; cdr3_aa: CATSSADIRTDTQYF
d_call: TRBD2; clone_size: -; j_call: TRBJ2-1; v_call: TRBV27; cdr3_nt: TGTGCCAGCAGTCCGACTAGCGGGAGGGCTGAGCAGTTCTTC; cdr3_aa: CASSPTSGRAEQFF
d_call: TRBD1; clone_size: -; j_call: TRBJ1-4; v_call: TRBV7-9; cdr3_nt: TGTGCCAGCAGCTTAGGGCAGGGGGGTGCAACTAATGAAAAACTGTTTTTT; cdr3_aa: CASSLGQGGATNEKLFF
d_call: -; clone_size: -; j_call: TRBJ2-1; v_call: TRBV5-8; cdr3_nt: TGTGCCAGCAGCGAAGACAGGGGGAAGCGGGAGGGCCCTAATGAGCAGTTCTTC; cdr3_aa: CASSEDRGKREGPNEQFF
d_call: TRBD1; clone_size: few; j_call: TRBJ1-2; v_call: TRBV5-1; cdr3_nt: TGCGCCAGCGGGGCGGACAGGAACATAAATGGCTACACCTTC; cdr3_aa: CASGADRNINGYTF
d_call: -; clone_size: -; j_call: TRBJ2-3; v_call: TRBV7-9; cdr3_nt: TGTGCCAGCAGCCGGGGGAGCACAGATACGCAGTATTTT; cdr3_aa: CASSRGSTDTQYF
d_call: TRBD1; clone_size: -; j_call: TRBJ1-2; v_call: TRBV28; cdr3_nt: TGTGCCAGCAGCCAAGACAGGGTTTTTTACACCTTC; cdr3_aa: CASSQDRVFYTF
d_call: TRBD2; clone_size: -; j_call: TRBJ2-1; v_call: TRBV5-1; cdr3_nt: TGCGCCAGCAGCACATCTAGCGGGAGCGGCAATGAGCAGTTCTTC; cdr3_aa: CASSTSSGSGNEQFF
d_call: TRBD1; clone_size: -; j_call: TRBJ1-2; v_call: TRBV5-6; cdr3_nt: TGTGCCAGCAGCTTAGTCGACAGGGAGGCAGGTGGCTACACCTTC; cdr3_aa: CASSLVDREAGGYTF
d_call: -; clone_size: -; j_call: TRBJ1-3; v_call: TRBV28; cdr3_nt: TGTGCCAGCACCGAGGGGGTCCCTAGTGGAAACACCATATATTTT; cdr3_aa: CASTEGVPSGNTIYF
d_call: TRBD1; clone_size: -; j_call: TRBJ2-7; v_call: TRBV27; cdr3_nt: TGTGCCAGCACTTCATTACCAACGACAGGGGTGAGCTCCTACGAGCAGTACTTC; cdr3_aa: CASTSLPTTGVSSYEQYF
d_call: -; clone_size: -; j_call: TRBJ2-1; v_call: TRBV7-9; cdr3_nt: TGTGCCAGCAGCCCTTACAATGAGCAGTTCTTC; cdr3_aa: CASSPYNEQFF
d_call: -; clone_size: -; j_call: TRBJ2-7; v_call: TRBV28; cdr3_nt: TGTGCCAGCAGTTGGGGGGGCACGGGGTACGAGCAGTACTTC; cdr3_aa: CASSWGGTGYEQYF